These 15 T cell receptor beta chains share one sample of origin, sequenced in a study of shared clonotypes between healthy human individuals. Libraries were prepared by immunoSEQ multiplex PCR; TCRdb keeps only in-frame clonotypes and omits some of them. The sample has roughly 1.4 million clones, approximately 98.5% seen once; the top ten hold approximately 0.4%. Sequenced input: naive CD4+ T cells sorted from blood. Subset in this sample: CD45RA+ positively selected. The receptors come from a man younger than 40 in good health.

The chain combines TRBV2 with TRBJ1-5; TRBD1 might be the D (6 bases). The V and J ends lost 5 bases and 5 bases respectively, with 16 bases between them. Germline V gene lookup returns CDR1 SNHLY and CDR2 FYNNEI. The CDR3 covers 15 residues. The chain's CDR3 is CASSWYRVDDQPQHF. The CDR3 DNA follows: TGTGCCAGCAGTTGGTACAGGGTTGATGATCAGCCCCAGCATTTT.

The chain carries TRBV14 and TRBJ2-3; no reliable D call. Per germline, CDR1 SGHDN and CDR2 FVKESK. CDR3 length: 15 residues. Trimming pared 3 bases from V and 2 bases from J, leaving 12 bases between. CDR3: CASSQRSAITDTQYF. The CDR3 region has the DNA TGTGCCAGCAGCCAGAGGAGCGCCATCACAGATACGCAGTATTTT.

The V and J genes are TRBV29-1 and TRBJ2-2; 7 bases map to TRBD2. CDR1 and CDR2 (germline): SQVTM, ANQGSEA. Germline trimming cut 5 bases from V and 0 bases from J; bases unmatched to any gene: 6. This CDR3 spans 15 amino acids. The CDR3 sequence is CSVRGSSTNTGELFF. Here the CDR3 DNA reads TGCAGCGTTCGCGGGAGTTCCACGAACACCGGGGAGCTGTTTTTT.

The rearrangement joins TRBV6-5 to TRBJ2-7; 14 nucleotides match TRBD2. Germline CDR1 is MNHEY and CDR2 is SVGAGI. The CDR3 totals 15 residues. With 4 bases clipped from V and 5 bases from J, the junction kept 4 bases outside the gene matches. CDR3 coding DNA: TGTGCCAGCAGTTTCCCGGGACTAGCGGGAGACGAGCAGTACTTC. Its translation is CASSFPGLAGDEQYF.

The chain joins TRBV6-5 to TRBJ2-7; D possibly corresponds to TRBD1 (5 bases). CDR1 is MNHEY, CDR2 SVGAGI, per germline. The CDR3 is made up of 15 amino acids. The V end was cut by 4 bases, the J end by 2 bases, with 15 bases between. Here the CDR3 DNA reads TGTGCCAGCAGTTTACAGGTATCGCTCCCCTACGAGCAGTACTTC. Translating gives CASSLQVSLPYEQYF.

The chain couples TRBV7-8 to TRBJ2-7; D perhaps matches TRBD2 (6 bases). This CDR3 has 13 amino acids. The V and J ends lost 2 bases and 4 bases respectively, with 9 bases between them. The germline V gene has CDR1 SGHVS and CDR2 FQNEAQ. The chain's CDR3 is CASSLRGKYEQYF. The CDR3 DNA sequence: TGTGCCAGCAGCTTACGGGGGAAATACGAGCAGTACTTC.

The rearrangement links TRBV19 to TRBJ2-1, with 10 nucleotides matching TRBD2. CDR3 length equals 16 residues. Trimming removed 5 bases from V and 4 bases from J; junction bases left unmatched: 8. The germline gives CDR1 LNHDA, CDR2 SQIVND (reference sequence). The CDR3 reads CASSPGASGSYNEQFF. The CDR3 coding sequence is TGTGCCAGTAGTCCGGGAGCTAGCGGGAGTTACAATGAGCAGTTCTTC.

CDR3 nucleotides: TGTGCCAGCAGCCAATTTTCCCCTATGACAGGGAGCTCCTACGAGCAGTACTTC. Translation gives CASSQFSPMTGSSYEQYF. The genes are TRBV4-2 and TRBJ2-7; 7 bases match TRBD1. The junction had 13 bases not matched to a gene; V was cut back by 2 bases and J by 0 bases. CDR1 is LGHNA and CDR2 is YNFKEQ in the germline V gene. The CDR3 has 18 residues.

The J gene is TRBJ1-5, the V gene TRBV28, with D perhaps matching TRBD1 (6 bases). With 3 bases removed from V and 8 bases from J, the gap between germline ends came to 20 bases. Germline loops: CDR1 MDHEN, CDR2 SYDVKM. The CDR3 length is 16 residues. The CDR3 reads CASSFGQWDSSEPQHF. The CDR3, as DNA: TGTGCCAGCAGTTTCGGACAGTGGGATAGTTCGGAGCCCCAGCATTTT.

The chain recombines TRBV10-3 with TRBJ1-5; TRBD1 is a possible D gene (6 bases). The CDR3 loop spans 15 amino acids. Germline CDR1 reads ENHRY; CDR2 reads SYGVKD. V lost 5 bases to trimming and J lost 5 bases, with 16 bases between them. CDR3 nucleotide sequence: TGTGCCATCAGTCCCGGACAGAAAGGGGATCAGCCCCAGCATTTT. Residues: CAISPGQKGDQPQHF.

This chain connects TRBV7-8 to TRBJ2-3, with no clear D. Trimming stripped 5 bases from V and 0 bases from J, with 15 bases between. Germline CDR1 and CDR2: SGHVS and FQNEAQ. The CDR3 is made up of 16 amino acids. The CDR3 reads CASSDIDSSSTDTQYF. As DNA, the CDR3 is TGTGCCAGCAGCGACATTGACTCTTCTAGCACAGATACGCAGTATTTT.

The chain combines TRBV2 with TRBJ2-5; no firm D call. Germline CDR1 SNHLY, CDR2 FYNNEI. The CDR3 consists of 13 residues. Trimming shortened V by 4 bases and J by 7 bases, and 13 bases separated the two germline ends. The CDR3 here is CASSAEARGTQYF. The CDR3 nucleotides read TGTGCCAGCAGTGCTGAGGCTCGCGGGACCCAGTACTTC.

The chain couples TRBV7-6 to TRBJ2-7; 8 bases map to TRBD2. V gave up 5 bases and J gave up 0 bases; unmatched junction bases: 6. Germline V gives CDR1 SGHVS, CDR2 FNYEAQ. This CDR3 has 15 amino acids. The CDR3 sequence: CASSRSGGYSYEQYF. Written as DNA, the CDR3 is TGTGCCAGCAGCCGGAGCGGGGGATACTCCTACGAGCAGTACTTC.

The sample holds one count of this clone. The V and J genes are TRBV6-1 and TRBJ2-1, with TRBD2 identical over 12 bases. Germline values: CDR1 MNHNS, CDR2 SASEGT. This CDR3 is 18 amino acids long. V trimming: 0 bases; J trimming: 8 bases; junction bases outside the gene matches: 11. CDR3 sequence (DNA): TGTGCCAGCAGTGAAGCGCTTCTAGCGGGAGGGCCGATCGATGAGCAGTTCTTC. Its protein is CASSEALLAGGPIDEQFF.

The rearrangement joins TRBV5-1 to TRBJ1-5, with unresolved D. Germline V gene sequence: CDR1 SGHRS, CDR2 YFSETQ. V was shortened by 0 bases and J by 1 base, with 14 bases between the two germline ends. CDR3 length: 17 amino acids. CDR3 sequence: CASSLGSSSGSNQPQHF. The CDR3, as DNA: TGCGCCAGCAGCTTGGGCTCGTCGAGCGGGAGCAATCAGCCCCAGCATTTT. The full variable domain, its missing parts supplied by reference TRBV5-1 and TRBJ1-5, is KAGVTQTPRYLIKTRGQQVTLSCSPISGHRSVSWYQQTPGQGLQFLFEYFSETQRNKGNFPGRFSGRQFSNSRSEMNVSTLELGDSALYLCASSLGSSSGSNQPQHFGDGTRLSIL.